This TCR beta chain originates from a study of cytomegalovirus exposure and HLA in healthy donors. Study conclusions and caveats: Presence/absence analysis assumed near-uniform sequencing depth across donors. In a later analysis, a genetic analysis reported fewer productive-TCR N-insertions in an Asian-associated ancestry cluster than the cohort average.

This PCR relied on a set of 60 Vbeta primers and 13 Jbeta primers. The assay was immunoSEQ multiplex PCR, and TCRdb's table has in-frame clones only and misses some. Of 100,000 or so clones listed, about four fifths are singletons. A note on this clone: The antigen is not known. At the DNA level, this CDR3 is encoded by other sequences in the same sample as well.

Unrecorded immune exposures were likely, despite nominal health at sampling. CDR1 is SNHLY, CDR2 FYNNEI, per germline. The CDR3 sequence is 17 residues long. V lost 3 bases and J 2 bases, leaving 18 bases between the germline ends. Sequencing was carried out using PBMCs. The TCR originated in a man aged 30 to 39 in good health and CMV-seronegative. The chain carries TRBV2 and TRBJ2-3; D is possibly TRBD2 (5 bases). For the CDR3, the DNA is TGTGCCAGCAGTGATTCGGGAAGCGGTATCCCCACAGATACGCAGTATTTT. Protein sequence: CASSDSGSGIPTDTQYF. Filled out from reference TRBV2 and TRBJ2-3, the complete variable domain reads EPEVTQTPSHQVTQMGQEVILRCVPISNHLYFYWYRQILGQKVEFLVSFYNNEISEKSEIFDDQFSVERPDGSNFTLKIRSTKLEDSAMYFCASSDSGSGIPTDTQYFGPGTRLTVL.